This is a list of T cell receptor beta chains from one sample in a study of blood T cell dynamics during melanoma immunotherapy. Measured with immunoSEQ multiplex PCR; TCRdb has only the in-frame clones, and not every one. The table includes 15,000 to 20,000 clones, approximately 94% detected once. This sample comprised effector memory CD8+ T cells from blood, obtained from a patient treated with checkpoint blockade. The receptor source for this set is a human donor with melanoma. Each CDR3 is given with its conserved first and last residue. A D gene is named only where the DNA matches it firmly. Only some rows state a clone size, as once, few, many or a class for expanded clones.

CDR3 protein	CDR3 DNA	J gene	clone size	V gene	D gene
CASSRRTNYEQYF	TGTGCCAGCAGCAGACGAACCAACTACGAGCAGTACTTC	TRBJ2-7	NA	TRBV11-2	NA
CASSLSNRGVETQYF	TGTGCCAGCAGTTTAAGTAACAGGGGGGTAGAGACCCAGTACTTC	TRBJ2-5	NA	TRBV28	TRBD1
CASSKGETQYF	TGTGCCAGCAGCAAGGGGGAGACCCAGTACTTC	TRBJ2-5	few	TRBV27	NA
CASSQGKGENTEAFF	TGTGCCAGCAGCCAAGGCAAGGGCGAGAACACTGAAGCTTTCTTT	TRBJ1-1	NA	TRBV6-5	NA
CASTPSASRDGYTF	TGTGCCAGCACCCCGTCCGCCTCTCGGGATGGCTACACCTTC	TRBJ1-2	once	TRBV9	NA
CASSAGGGHYEQYF	TGTGCCAGCAGCGCCGGGGGGGGCCACTACGAGCAGTACTTC	TRBJ2-7	NA	TRBV9	TRBD2
CASSLAGASSNNEQFF	TGCGCCAGCAGCTTGGCCGGGGCTAGTTCAAACAATGAGCAGTTCTTC	TRBJ2-1	NA	TRBV5-1	NA
CASSQWGKLGAFF	TGTGCCAGCAGCCAATGGGGGAAACTTGGAGCTTTCTTT	TRBJ1-1	NA	TRBV13	NA
CASSVASSRTDTQYF	TGTGCCAGCAGCGTAGCGTCTTCCCGAACAGATACGCAGTATTTT	TRBJ2-3	NA	TRBV9	NA
CASSIDLEYTEAFF	TGTGCCAGTAGTATAGATCTCGAGTACACTGAAGCTTTCTTT	TRBJ1-1	NA	TRBV19	NA
CASSSTEYEQYF	TGTGCCAGCAGTTCCACAGAGTACGAGCAGTACTTC	TRBJ2-7	NA	TRBV27	NA
CASSRDRVRVQPQHF	TGTGCCAGCAGCCGGGACAGGGTCAGGGTTCAGCCCCAGCATTTT	TRBJ1-5	NA	TRBV28	TRBD1
CASSEMGAGETQYF	TGTGCCAGCAGTGAAATGGGGGCTGGAGAGACCCAGTACTTC	TRBJ2-5	NA	TRBV6-1	NA
CASSQALAGSSYEQYF	TGCGCCAGCAGCCAAGCTCTAGCGGGGAGCTCCTACGAGCAGTACTTC	TRBJ2-7	NA	TRBV4-1	TRBD2
CASNSRQGAYEQYF	TGTGCCAGCAACTCCAGACAGGGGGCCTACGAGCAGTACTTC	TRBJ2-7	NA	TRBV28	TRBD1
CASSEDPGGTGYEQYF	TGTGCCAGCAGTGAAGACCCCGGGGGAACGGGATACGAGCAGTACTTC	TRBJ2-7	NA	TRBV2	NA
CASSQLPHRDTDTQYF	TGTGCCAGCAGCCAATTGCCCCACAGGGATACAGATACGCAGTATTTT	TRBJ2-3	NA	TRBV5-8	NA
CALRDRELGEQYF	TGTGCTCTCCGGGACAGGGAATTGGGCGAGCAGTACTTC	TRBJ2-7	once	TRBV7-9	TRBD1
CASSHSTDTQYF	TGTGCCAGCAGTCATAGCACAGATACGCAGTATTTT	TRBJ2-3	NA	TRBV28	NA
CASSRWGGGSDTQYF	TGTGCCAGCAGCCGATGGGGGGGCGGGTCAGATACGCAGTATTTT	TRBJ2-3	once	TRBV27	NA
CASSSSNRVADGYTF	TGCGCCAGCAGCTCCTCGAACAGGGTTGCTGATGGCTACACCTTC	TRBJ1-2	NA	TRBV5-1	NA
CASSLHFNTGELFF	TGTGCCAGCAGTTTACATTTCAACACCGGGGAGCTGTTTTTT	TRBJ2-2	NA	TRBV27	NA
CASSREVRNTEAFF	TGTGCCAGCAGCCGTGAGGTGAGAAACACTGAAGCTTTCTTT	TRBJ1-1	NA	TRBV7-8	NA
CASSLVTGRTDTQYF	TGTGCCAGCAGCTTGGTTACGGGCCGCACAGATACGCAGTATTTT	TRBJ2-3	NA	TRBV7-3	NA
CASSSSLGVGYGYTF	TGTGCCAGCAGTTCGAGTCTGGGGGTGGGGTATGGCTACACCTTC	TRBJ1-2	NA	TRBV27	NA
CASSPLAGGVGETQYF	TGTGCCAGCAGTCCTTTAGCGGGAGGCGTAGGGGAGACCCAGTACTTC	TRBJ2-5	NA	TRBV28	TRBD2
CASSPPENEQFF	TGTGCCAGCTCACCACCTGAGAACGAGCAGTTCTTC	TRBJ2-1	NA	TRBV18	NA
CASSPAPTGELFF	TGTGCCAGCAGCCCGGCCCCCACCGGGGAGCTGTTTTTT	TRBJ2-2	NA	TRBV2	NA
CASSLGDEQYF	TGTGCCAGCAGCTTGGGAGACGAGCAGTACTTC	TRBJ2-7	NA	TRBV7-8	NA
CASSTTGTAFYQPQHF	TGTGCCAGCAGCACTACCGGGACAGCCTTTTATCAGCCCCAGCATTTT	TRBJ1-5	NA	TRBV2	TRBD1
CASSEWVSNANQPQHF	TGTGCCAGCAGTGAATGGGTGAGCAACGCAAATCAGCCCCAGCATTTT	TRBJ1-5	few	TRBV2	NA
CASSRDFSNQPQHF	TGTGCCAGCAGTAGAGATTTTAGCAATCAGCCCCAGCATTTT	TRBJ1-5	NA	TRBV27	NA
CSARSSSEQFF	TGCAGTGCTAGATCCTCAAGTGAGCAGTTCTTC	TRBJ2-1	NA	TRBV20-1	NA
CADGEQGGCQPQHF	TGTGCCGATGGGGAGCAGGGGGGATGTCAGCCCCAGCATTTT	TRBJ1-5	NA	TRBV27	TRBD1
CASIERSYNSPLHF	TGTGCCAGCATCGAGAGGTCCTATAATTCACCCCTCCACTTT	TRBJ1-6	NA	TRBV2	NA
CASSGRLGELFF	TGTGCCAGCAGTGGGCGACTCGGGGAGCTGTTTTTT	TRBJ2-2	NA	TRBV6-1	NA
CSVVTGWRFGANVLTF	TGCAGCGTCGTGACAGGGTGGAGGTTCGGGGCCAACGTCCTGACTTTC	TRBJ2-6	NA	TRBV29-1	TRBD1
CASSPRQGSYEQYF	TGTGCCAGCAGCCCTCGACAGGGTTCCTACGAGCAGTACTTC	TRBJ2-7	NA	TRBV9	TRBD1
CASSIVAGNLNEQFF	TGTGCCAGTAGTATAGTGGCGGGGAACCTCAATGAGCAGTTCTTC	TRBJ2-1	NA	TRBV19	NA
CASSYRGKGTDTQYF	TGTGCCAGCAGCTACCGCGGGAAGGGCACAGATACGCAGTATTTT	TRBJ2-3	NA	TRBV7-9	NA
CASSLRWDRGSYGYTF	TGTGCCAGCAGCTTAAGGTGGGACAGGGGTTCCTATGGCTACACCTTC	TRBJ1-2	NA	TRBV11-2	TRBD1
CASSFRDRVLDEQFF	TGTGCCAGCAGCTTCCGGGACAGGGTTCTCGATGAGCAGTTCTTC	TRBJ2-1	once	TRBV7-3	TRBD1
CASSERWGRNTEAFF	TGTGCCAGCAGTGAAAGGTGGGGGCGGAACACTGAAGCTTTCTTT	TRBJ1-1	NA	TRBV2	NA
CASSLRATAGIYNEQFF	TGTGCCAGCAGCTTAAGAGCAACAGCGGGAATTTACAATGAGCAGTTCTTC	TRBJ2-1	NA	TRBV7-3	TRBD2
CASRSSGQGAYEQYF	TGTGCCAGCAGATCCTCGGGACAAGGGGCTTACGAGCAGTACTTC	TRBJ2-7	NA	TRBV28	NA
CASSYSEGGAGTGELFF	TGTGCCAGCAGTTACTCAGAAGGGGGCGCTGGCACCGGGGAGCTGTTTTTT	TRBJ2-2	NA	TRBV6-7	TRBD1
CASSGGQGHEQYF	TGTGCCAGCAGCGGCGGACAGGGCCACGAGCAGTACTTC	TRBJ2-7	NA	TRBV9	TRBD1
CASSRRGMNTEAFF	TGTGCCAGTAGTAGAAGAGGGATGAACACTGAAGCTTTCTTT	TRBJ1-1	few	TRBV19	NA
CASSYRSRTGELFF	TGTGCCAGCAGTTACCGTTCGAGGACCGGGGAGCTGTTTTTT	TRBJ2-2	NA	TRBV7-9	NA